A selection of T cell receptor beta chains follows, all from one sample in a study of blood T cell repertoires in COVID-19. Sequencing was performed with immunoSEQ multiplex PCR; in TCRdb, only in-frame clones are kept and a portion is missing. The table shows 150,000 to 200,000 clones, with about 86% occurring only once. The material sequenced was peripheral blood. Every receptor here comes from a woman aged 18-29 years who had recovered from COVID-19. CDR3s include the opening cysteine and the closing phenylalanine or tryptophan. A D gene is named only where the DNA matches it firmly. Size is stated for part of the rows, as once, few or many counts, or as a class when the clone is expanded.

d_call: TRBD2
j_call: TRBJ2-2
v_call: TRBV5-1
clone_size: NA
cdr3_aa: CASSPTSGANTGELFF
cdr3_nt: TGCGCCAGCAGCCCGACTAGCGGGGCAAACACCGGGGAGCTGTTTTTT

d_call: NA
j_call: TRBJ2-5
v_call: TRBV6-6
clone_size: NA
cdr3_aa: CASSPSGEETQYF
cdr3_nt: TGTGCCAGCAGTCCCTCGGGGGAAGAGACCCAGTACTTC

d_call: TRBD1
j_call: TRBJ1-6
v_call: TRBV3-1/TRBV3-2
clone_size: NA
cdr3_aa: CASSPGQGPSPLHF
cdr3_nt: TGTGCCAGCAGTCCCGGACAGGGACCCTCACCCCTCCACTTT

d_call: NA
j_call: TRBJ1-1
v_call: TRBV5-6
clone_size: NA
cdr3_aa: CASSLVGAKGDTEAFF
cdr3_nt: TGTGCCAGCAGCTTGGTAGGGGCAAAAGGAGACACTGAAGCTTTCTTT

d_call: NA
j_call: TRBJ1-1
v_call: TRBV19
clone_size: NA
cdr3_aa: CASSIRKGPNTEAFF
cdr3_nt: TGTGCCAGTAGTATCCGGAAGGGGCCGAACACTGAAGCTTTCTTT

d_call: TRBD2
j_call: TRBJ2-1
v_call: TRBV4-1
clone_size: once
cdr3_aa: CASSQVEGGYNEQFF
cdr3_nt: TGCGCCAGCAGCCAAGTTGAGGGAGGGTACAATGAGCAGTTCTTC

d_call: NA
j_call: TRBJ2-7
v_call: TRBV9
clone_size: NA
cdr3_aa: CASSPSGANHYEQYF
cdr3_nt: TGTGCCAGCAGCCCGAGTGGGGCTAACCACTACGAGCAGTACTTC

d_call: TRBD1
j_call: TRBJ2-3
v_call: TRBV19
clone_size: NA
cdr3_aa: CASSDRGTDTQYF
cdr3_nt: TGTGCCAGTAGTGACAGGGGTACAGATACGCAGTATTTT

d_call: NA
j_call: TRBJ2-1
v_call: TRBV5-1
clone_size: NA
cdr3_aa: CASSLPGHDYNEQFF
cdr3_nt: TGCGCCAGCAGCTTGCCGGGACATGACTACAATGAGCAGTTCTTC

d_call: NA
j_call: TRBJ1-1
v_call: TRBV11-2
clone_size: NA
cdr3_aa: CASRTGPEAFF
cdr3_nt: TGTGCCAGCAGAACCGGTCCTGAAGCTTTCTTT

d_call: NA
j_call: TRBJ2-7
v_call: TRBV27
clone_size: NA
cdr3_aa: CASSYRGTYEQYF
cdr3_nt: TGTGCCAGCAGTTATAGGGGAACGTACGAGCAGTACTTC

d_call: NA
j_call: TRBJ1-6
v_call: TRBV11-2
clone_size: NA
cdr3_aa: CASSLERAGLSPLHF
cdr3_nt: TGTGCCAGCAGCTTAGAAAGGGCGGGGTTATCACCCCTCCACTTT

d_call: TRBD2
j_call: TRBJ2-1
v_call: TRBV7-2
clone_size: NA
cdr3_aa: CASNQRRRLAGENDEQFF
cdr3_nt: TGTGCCAGCAACCAAAGAAGGAGGCTAGCGGGAGAGAATGATGAGCAGTTCTTC

d_call: NA
j_call: TRBJ1-2
v_call: TRBV2
clone_size: NA
cdr3_aa: CASSSQWGDGYTF
cdr3_nt: TGTGCCAGCAGTTCCCAGTGGGGAGATGGCTACACCTTC

d_call: NA
j_call: TRBJ2-7
v_call: TRBV18
clone_size: NA
cdr3_aa: CASSRTDSSYEQYF
cdr3_nt: TGTGCCAGCTCACGTACGGACAGTTCCTACGAGCAGTACTTC

d_call: TRBD1
j_call: TRBJ1-1
v_call: TRBV27
clone_size: few
cdr3_aa: CASYAGGEAFF
cdr3_nt: TGTGCCAGCTACGCAGGGGGTGAAGCTTTCTTT

d_call: TRBD1
j_call: TRBJ1-2
v_call: TRBV7-8
clone_size: few
cdr3_aa: CASSLVVTGGSMDGYTF
cdr3_nt: TGTGCCAGCAGCTTAGTCGTTACAGGGGGCTCAATGGATGGCTACACCTTC

d_call: TRBD1
j_call: TRBJ2-3
v_call: TRBV10-3
clone_size: NA
cdr3_aa: CAIRGQGTDTQYF
cdr3_nt: TGTGCCATCAGGGGACAGGGGACAGATACGCAGTATTTT

d_call: NA
j_call: TRBJ2-4
v_call: TRBV19
clone_size: NA
cdr3_aa: CASSTLEGGENIQYF
cdr3_nt: TGTGCCAGTAGCACGTTGGAAGGAGGTGAAAACATTCAGTACTTC

d_call: NA
j_call: TRBJ2-5
v_call: TRBV11-3
clone_size: NA
cdr3_aa: CASSLRLAGTQYF
cdr3_nt: TGTGCCAGCAGCTTACGTCTAGCTGGGACCCAGTACTTC

d_call: TRBD1
j_call: TRBJ2-1
v_call: TRBV7-9
clone_size: NA
cdr3_aa: CASRPPGQGNEQFF
cdr3_nt: TGTGCCAGCAGACCCCCGGGACAGGGCAATGAGCAGTTCTTC

d_call: NA
j_call: TRBJ2-7
v_call: TRBV4-1
clone_size: once
cdr3_aa: CASSPRANSYEQYF
cdr3_nt: TGCGCCAGCAGCCCCAGGGCCAACTCCTACGAGCAGTACTTC

d_call: TRBD2
j_call: TRBJ2-1
v_call: TRBV13
clone_size: NA
cdr3_aa: CASSPQRGVYNEQFF
cdr3_nt: TGTGCCAGCAGCCCCCAGCGGGGGGTCTACAATGAGCAGTTCTTC

d_call: TRBD2
j_call: TRBJ2-2
v_call: TRBV25-1
clone_size: NA
cdr3_aa: CASSEGGRDTGELFF
cdr3_nt: TGTGCCAGCAGTGAGGGCGGGAGAGACACCGGGGAGCTGTTTTTT

d_call: NA
j_call: TRBJ1-2
v_call: TRBV5-4
clone_size: NA
cdr3_aa: CATRARGALGYTF
cdr3_nt: TGTGCCACCAGGGCCCGGGGGGCCTTGGGCTACACCTTC

d_call: NA
j_call: TRBJ1-2
v_call: TRBV6-5
clone_size: NA
cdr3_aa: CASSTPREVDYGYTF
cdr3_nt: TGTGCCAGCAGCACCCCCCGGGAGGTGGACTATGGCTACACCTTC

d_call: TRBD1
j_call: TRBJ1-6
v_call: TRBV2
clone_size: NA
cdr3_aa: CASNRDRFNSPLHF
cdr3_nt: TGTGCCAGCAACCGGGACAGGTTTAATTCACCCCTCCACTTT

d_call: TRBD1
j_call: TRBJ1-3
v_call: TRBV4-2
clone_size: few
cdr3_aa: CASSQDPKGQGKGLSGNTIYF
cdr3_nt: TGTGCCAGCAGCCAAGATCCTAAGGGACAGGGGAAGGGTCTCTCTGGAAACACCATATATTTT

d_call: NA
j_call: TRBJ2-7
v_call: TRBV3-1/TRBV3-2
clone_size: NA
cdr3_aa: CASSLERLGESYEQYF
cdr3_nt: TGTGCCAGCAGCCTCGAAAGACTAGGGGAGAGTTACGAGCAGTACTTC

d_call: NA
j_call: TRBJ2-7
v_call: TRBV10-3
clone_size: NA
cdr3_aa: CAISAGQFYEQYF
cdr3_nt: TGTGCCATCAGTGCCGGACAGTTCTACGAGCAGTACTTC

d_call: NA
j_call: TRBJ1-4
v_call: TRBV7-9
clone_size: NA
cdr3_aa: CASSSRFENEKLFF
cdr3_nt: TGTGCCAGCAGCTCCAGATTCGAAAATGAAAAACTGTTTTTT

d_call: NA
j_call: TRBJ2-1
v_call: TRBV4-1
clone_size: NA
cdr3_aa: CASSQIQGDEQFF
cdr3_nt: TGCGCCAGCAGCCAAATACAGGGCGATGAGCAGTTCTTC

d_call: TRBD1
j_call: TRBJ2-1
v_call: TRBV29-1
clone_size: NA
cdr3_aa: CSAGTGGYNEQFF
cdr3_nt: TGCAGCGCCGGGACAGGGGGCTACAATGAGCAGTTCTTC

d_call: NA
j_call: TRBJ2-3
v_call: TRBV4-2
clone_size: NA
cdr3_aa: CASSHTYTDTQYF
cdr3_nt: TGTGCCAGCAGCCACACCTACACAGATACGCAGTATTTT

d_call: TRBD1
j_call: TRBJ2-5
v_call: TRBV7-2
clone_size: NA
cdr3_aa: CASARDSQETQYF
cdr3_nt: TGTGCCAGCGCTCGGGACAGCCAAGAGACCCAGTACTTC

d_call: NA
j_call: TRBJ1-1
v_call: TRBV19
clone_size: NA
cdr3_aa: CASSIGRGGTEAFF
cdr3_nt: TGTGCCAGTAGTATCGGCCGAGGCGGTACTGAAGCTTTCTTT

d_call: TRBD1
j_call: TRBJ1-5
v_call: TRBV7-9
clone_size: NA
cdr3_aa: CASSTSGTVSNQPQHF
cdr3_nt: TGTGCCAGCAGCACCTCAGGGACAGTGAGCAATCAGCCCCAGCATTTT

d_call: NA
j_call: TRBJ1-6
v_call: TRBV7-9
clone_size: NA
cdr3_aa: CASSRGGGNSPLHF
cdr3_nt: TGTGCCAGCAGCCGGGGGGGTGGAAATTCACCCCTCCACTTT

d_call: NA
j_call: TRBJ2-1
v_call: TRBV9
clone_size: NA
cdr3_aa: CASSVNQGLLEQFF
cdr3_nt: TGTGCCAGCAGCGTAAATCAGGGATTGCTTGAGCAGTTCTTC

d_call: NA
j_call: TRBJ1-1
v_call: TRBV11-2
clone_size: NA
cdr3_aa: CASSRDGVLNTEAFF
cdr3_nt: TGTGCCAGCAGCCGCGACGGGGTCCTGAACACTGAAGCTTTCTTT

d_call: NA
j_call: TRBJ2-1
v_call: TRBV18
clone_size: NA
cdr3_aa: CASSPGPDPYNEQFF
cdr3_nt: TGTGCCAGCTCACCAGGGCCAGATCCCTACAATGAGCAGTTCTTC

d_call: TRBD1
j_call: TRBJ2-6
v_call: TRBV5-1
clone_size: NA
cdr3_aa: CASSPGQPFTSSGANVLTF
cdr3_nt: TGCGCCAGCAGCCCGGGACAGCCATTTACGAGCTCTGGGGCCAACGTCCTGACTTTC

d_call: NA
j_call: TRBJ1-3
v_call: TRBV4-1
clone_size: few
cdr3_aa: CASSQEADSGNTIYF
cdr3_nt: TGCGCCAGCAGCCAAGAGGCAGACTCTGGAAACACCATATATTTT

d_call: TRBD2
j_call: TRBJ2-3
v_call: TRBV5-1
clone_size: NA
cdr3_aa: CASSPGLAGGQSTDTQYF
cdr3_nt: TGCGCCAGCAGCCCCGGACTAGCGGGGGGACAAAGCACAGATACGCAGTATTTT

d_call: TRBD2
j_call: TRBJ2-2
v_call: TRBV2
clone_size: once
cdr3_aa: CASKGLAGAGGELFF
cdr3_nt: TGTGCCAGCAAGGGCCTAGCGGGAGCGGGCGGGGAGCTGTTTTTT

d_call: NA
j_call: TRBJ1-1
v_call: TRBV4-1
clone_size: NA
cdr3_aa: CASSQDVPLKRVAEAFF
cdr3_nt: TGCGCCAGCAGCCAAGATGTACCCCTAAAGAGAGTCGCTGAAGCTTTCTTT

d_call: TRBD1
j_call: TRBJ2-1
v_call: TRBV19
clone_size: NA
cdr3_aa: CASSIGTGYNEQFF
cdr3_nt: TGTGCCAGTAGTATAGGGACAGGGTACAATGAGCAGTTCTTC

d_call: NA
j_call: TRBJ1-2
v_call: TRBV4-1
clone_size: few
cdr3_aa: CASSQDGTLDYGYTF
cdr3_nt: TGCGCCAGCAGCCAAGATGGGACACTTGACTATGGCTACACCTTC

d_call: NA
j_call: TRBJ1-1
v_call: TRBV7-2
clone_size: few
cdr3_aa: CASRSTGGTEAFF
cdr3_nt: TGTGCCAGCAGGTCCACGGGGGGCACTGAAGCTTTCTTT

d_call: NA
j_call: TRBJ1-4
v_call: TRBV11-2
clone_size: NA
cdr3_aa: CASSLIRGNEKLFF
cdr3_nt: TGTGCCAGCAGCTTAATAAGGGGTAATGAAAAACTGTTTTTT

d_call: NA
j_call: TRBJ1-2
v_call: TRBV29-1
clone_size: once
cdr3_aa: CSVEGTPFYGYTF
cdr3_nt: TGCAGCGTTGAAGGGACTCCATTCTATGGCTACACCTTC

d_call: TRBD2
j_call: TRBJ2-7
v_call: TRBV7-8
clone_size: NA
cdr3_aa: CASSLDGSGGAWEQYF
cdr3_nt: TGTGCCAGCAGCTTAGATGGTAGCGGGGGGGCGTGGGAGCAGTACTTC

d_call: TRBD1
j_call: TRBJ1-5
v_call: TRBV7-8
clone_size: NA
cdr3_aa: CASSPPWGGQGRHQPQHF
cdr3_nt: TGTGCCAGCAGCCCCCCCTGGGGGGGACAGGGACGTCATCAGCCCCAGCATTTT

d_call: NA
j_call: TRBJ2-2
v_call: TRBV6-2/TRBV6-3
clone_size: NA
cdr3_aa: CASSYSPTMNTGELFF
cdr3_nt: TGTGCCAGCAGTTACTCCCCTACCATGAACACCGGGGAGCTGTTTTTT

d_call: NA
j_call: TRBJ2-5
v_call: TRBV11-3
clone_size: NA
cdr3_aa: CASSLDSFETQYF
cdr3_nt: TGTGCCAGCAGCTTAGATAGCTTCGAGACCCAGTACTTC

d_call: TRBD1
j_call: TRBJ2-6
v_call: TRBV5-1
clone_size: NA
cdr3_aa: CASSVKTGSGANVLTF
cdr3_nt: TGCGCCAGCAGCGTAAAGACAGGGTCCGGGGCCAACGTCCTGACTTTC

d_call: NA
j_call: TRBJ1-2
v_call: TRBV28
clone_size: NA
cdr3_aa: CASSLGAYGYTF
cdr3_nt: TGTGCCAGCAGTTTAGGGGCCTATGGCTACACCTTC

d_call: TRBD1
j_call: TRBJ2-1
v_call: TRBV5-6
clone_size: NA
cdr3_aa: CASSFVVTGHHEQFF
cdr3_nt: TGTGCCAGCAGCTTTGTGGTGACAGGGCATCATGAGCAGTTCTTC